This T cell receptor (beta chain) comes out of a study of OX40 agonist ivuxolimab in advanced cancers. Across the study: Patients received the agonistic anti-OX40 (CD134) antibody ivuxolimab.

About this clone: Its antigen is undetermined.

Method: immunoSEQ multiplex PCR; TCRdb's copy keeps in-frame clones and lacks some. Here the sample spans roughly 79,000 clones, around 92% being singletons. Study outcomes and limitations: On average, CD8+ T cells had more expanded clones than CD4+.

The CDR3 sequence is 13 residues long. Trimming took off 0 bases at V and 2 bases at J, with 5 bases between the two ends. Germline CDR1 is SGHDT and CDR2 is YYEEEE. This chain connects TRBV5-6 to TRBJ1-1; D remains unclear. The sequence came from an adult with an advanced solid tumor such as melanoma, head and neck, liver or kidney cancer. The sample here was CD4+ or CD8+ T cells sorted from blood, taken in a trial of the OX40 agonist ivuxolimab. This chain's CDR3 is CASSLELNTEAFF. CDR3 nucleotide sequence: TGTGCCAGCAGCTTGGAGTTAAACACTGAAGCTTTCTTT.